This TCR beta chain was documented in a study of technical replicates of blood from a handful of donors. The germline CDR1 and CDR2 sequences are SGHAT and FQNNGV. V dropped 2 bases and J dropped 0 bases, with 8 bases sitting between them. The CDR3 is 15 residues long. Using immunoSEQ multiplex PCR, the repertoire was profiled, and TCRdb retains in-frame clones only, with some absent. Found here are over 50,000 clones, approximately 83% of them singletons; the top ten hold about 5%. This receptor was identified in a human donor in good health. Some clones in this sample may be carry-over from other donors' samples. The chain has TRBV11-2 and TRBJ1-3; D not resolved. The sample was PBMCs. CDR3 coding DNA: TGTGCCAGCAGCTTACGGCAGGACTCTGGAAACACCATATATTTT. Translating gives CASSLRQDSGNTIYF.